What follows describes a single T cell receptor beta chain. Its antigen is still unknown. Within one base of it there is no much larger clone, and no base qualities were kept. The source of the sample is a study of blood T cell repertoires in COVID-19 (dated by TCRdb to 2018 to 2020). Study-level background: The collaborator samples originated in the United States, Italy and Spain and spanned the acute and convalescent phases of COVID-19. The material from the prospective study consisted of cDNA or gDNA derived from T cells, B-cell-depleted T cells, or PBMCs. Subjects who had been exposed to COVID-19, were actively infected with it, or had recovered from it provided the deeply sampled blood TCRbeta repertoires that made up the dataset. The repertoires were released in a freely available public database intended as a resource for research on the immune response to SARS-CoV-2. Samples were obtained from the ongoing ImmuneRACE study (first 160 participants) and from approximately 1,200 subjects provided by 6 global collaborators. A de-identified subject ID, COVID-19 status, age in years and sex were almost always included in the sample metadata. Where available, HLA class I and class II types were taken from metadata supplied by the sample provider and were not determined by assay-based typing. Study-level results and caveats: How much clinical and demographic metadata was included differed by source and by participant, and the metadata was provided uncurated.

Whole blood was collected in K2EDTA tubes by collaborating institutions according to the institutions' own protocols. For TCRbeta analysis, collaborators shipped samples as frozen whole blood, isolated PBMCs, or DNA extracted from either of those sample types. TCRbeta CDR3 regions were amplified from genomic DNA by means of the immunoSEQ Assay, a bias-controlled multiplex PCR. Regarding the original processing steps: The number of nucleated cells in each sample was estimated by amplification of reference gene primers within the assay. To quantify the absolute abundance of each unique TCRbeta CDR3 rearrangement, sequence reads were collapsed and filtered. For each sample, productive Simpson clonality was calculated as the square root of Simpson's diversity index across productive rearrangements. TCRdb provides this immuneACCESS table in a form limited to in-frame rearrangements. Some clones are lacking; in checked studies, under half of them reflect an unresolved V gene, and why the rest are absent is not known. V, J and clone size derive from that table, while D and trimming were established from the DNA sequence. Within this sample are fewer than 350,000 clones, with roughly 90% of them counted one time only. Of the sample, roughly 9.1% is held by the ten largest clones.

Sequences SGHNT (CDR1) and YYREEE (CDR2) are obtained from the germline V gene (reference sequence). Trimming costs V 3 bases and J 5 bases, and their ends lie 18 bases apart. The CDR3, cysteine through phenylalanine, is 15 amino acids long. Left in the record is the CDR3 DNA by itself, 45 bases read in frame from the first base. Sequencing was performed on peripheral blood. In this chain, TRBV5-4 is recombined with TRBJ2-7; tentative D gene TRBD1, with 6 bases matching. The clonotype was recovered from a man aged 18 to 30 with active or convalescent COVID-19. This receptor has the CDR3 CASSYKTGYPDEQYF. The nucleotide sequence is TGTGCCAGCAGCTACAAAACAGGGTATCCCGACGAGCAGTACTTC.